This TCR beta chain was recorded in a study of blood T cells in healthy people across ages. Using a J-beta primer mix together with a sample-barcoded 5' primer, a second PCR was run for about 6 to 11 cycles. One entry per CDR3 protein, called by TCRdb with MiXCR from the 5' RACE reads. The data show approximately 900,000 distinct CDR3 sequences, under 50% seen once. This CDR3 spans 15 amino acids. J was trimmed by 5 bases and V by 6 bases; bases with no gene match: 7. The germline V gene encodes CDR1 SGHRS and CDR2 YFSETQ. The V gene is TRBV5-1, the J gene TRBJ2-1; 11 bases map to TRBD1. The specimen sequenced was blood. The sequence came from a man aged 25 to 40 in good health. The CDR3 DNA reads TGCGCCAGCACCGTCGGGACAGGGGGACACAATGAGCAGTTCTTC. This encodes CASTVGTGGHNEQFF.